These T cell receptor beta chains were read from a single sample in a study of Graves' ophthalmopathy and Graves' hyperthyroidism. TCRdb itself ran the multiplex PCR reads through MiXCR, one entry per CDR3 protein. The sample records about 400,000 distinct CDR3 sequences, 15% to 17% being singletons. The sample comprised peripheral blood. The receptors derive from a woman in her late teens or twenties with stable Graves' hyperthyroidism. Both conserved end residues are part of each CDR3.

v_gene: TRBV6-1
j_gene: TRBJ1-5
CDR3aa: CASSADKDQPQHF

v_gene: TRBV20-1
j_gene: TRBJ1-1
CDR3aa: CSARIPGTGPYEAFF

v_gene: TRBV19
j_gene: TRBJ1-2
CDR3aa: CASSIRGPNYGYTF

v_gene: TRBV6-1
j_gene: TRBJ1-1
CDR3aa: CASSRRATNTEAFF

v_gene: TRBV12-3/TRBV12-4
j_gene: TRBJ2-7
CDR3aa: CASSSGQDTYEQYF

v_gene: TRBV28
j_gene: TRBJ1-5
CDR3aa: CASSLGQFNQPQHF

v_gene: TRBV3-1
j_gene: TRBJ1-3
CDR3aa: CASSQVDGNTIYF

v_gene: TRBV6-1
j_gene: TRBJ1-1
CDR3aa: CASRQDGYTEAFF

v_gene: TRBV12-3/TRBV12-4
j_gene: TRBJ1-2
CDR3aa: CASRRRAGKLVYGYTF

v_gene: TRBV3-1
j_gene: TRBJ2-7
CDR3aa: CASSHGMDRTYEQYF

v_gene: TRBV6-2/TRBV6-3
j_gene: TRBJ1-1
CDR3aa: CASSNDGEAFF

v_gene: TRBV11-1
j_gene: TRBJ1-1
CDR3aa: CASSSPWGGPNTEAFF

v_gene: TRBV19
j_gene: TRBJ1-2
CDR3aa: CASRVHGGQDSNYGYTF